A selection of T cell receptor beta chains follows, all from one sample in a study of cytomegalovirus exposure and HLA in healthy donors. TCRdb keeps only in-frame clones here, not all; method: immunoSEQ multiplex PCR. The table has 150,000 to 200,000 clones, less than 90% seen once; the top ten hold roughly a tenth. Material: PBMCs. These receptors were collected from a man younger than 40 in good health and CMV-seropositive. Both conserved end residues are part of each CDR3. The D gene is left open where the match is weak. The size entry is marked missing in some rows and otherwise reads once, few, many or a size class.

v_call: TRBV4-1; d_call: -; j_call: TRBJ1-5; clone_size: -; cdr3_aa: CASTSGEGRNQPQHF; cdr3_nt: TGCGCCAGCACTAGCGGGGAGGGGCGCAATCAGCCCCAGCATTTT
v_call: TRBV9; d_call: -; j_call: TRBJ2-1; clone_size: -; cdr3_aa: CASNRDLDNEQFF; cdr3_nt: TGTGCCAGCAACCGGGACTTGGACAATGAGCAGTTCTTC
v_call: TRBV29-1; d_call: -; j_call: TRBJ1-4; clone_size: -; cdr3_aa: CSVDRGEGEKLFF; cdr3_nt: TGCAGCGTTGATCGGGGTGAAGGGGAAAAACTGTTTTTT
v_call: TRBV4-1; d_call: TRBD2; j_call: TRBJ2-1; clone_size: -; cdr3_aa: CASSLGLAGVGEQFF; cdr3_nt: TGCGCCAGCAGCCTGGGACTAGCGGGAGTGGGTGAGCAGTTCTTC
v_call: TRBV6-5; d_call: TRBD1; j_call: TRBJ1-6; clone_size: -; cdr3_aa: CASNPGQYNSPLHF; cdr3_nt: TGTGCCAGCAACCCGGGACAGTATAATTCACCCCTCCACTTT
v_call: TRBV15; d_call: -; j_call: TRBJ2-3; clone_size: -; cdr3_aa: CATRASVTDTQYF; cdr3_nt: TGTGCCACCAGAGCTAGCGTCACAGATACGCAGTATTTT
v_call: TRBV7-9; d_call: -; j_call: TRBJ1-1; clone_size: -; cdr3_aa: CASSSISSPHEAFF; cdr3_nt: TGTGCCAGCAGTTCGATTAGTAGCCCGCATGAAGCTTTCTTT
v_call: TRBV9; d_call: -; j_call: TRBJ1-1; clone_size: -; cdr3_aa: CASRRAGNPNTEAFF; cdr3_nt: TGTGCCAGCAGAAGAGCGGGAAACCCGAACACTGAAGCTTTCTTT
v_call: TRBV7-9; d_call: -; j_call: TRBJ2-3; clone_size: once; cdr3_aa: CASSSRAGIGSTDTQYF; cdr3_nt: TGTGCCAGCAGCTCCCGGGCAGGGATCGGTAGCACAGATACGCAGTATTTT
v_call: TRBV6-5; d_call: -; j_call: TRBJ2-7; clone_size: -; cdr3_aa: CASSLVSVPVSYEQYF; cdr3_nt: TGTGCCAGCAGTTTAGTTAGCGTGCCCGTTTCCTACGAGCAGTACTTC
v_call: TRBV2; d_call: TRBD1; j_call: TRBJ1-4; clone_size: -; cdr3_aa: CASSGQGTSNEKLFF; cdr3_nt: TGTGCCAGCAGTGGACAGGGGACATCTAATGAAAAACTGTTTTTT
v_call: TRBV18; d_call: TRBD1; j_call: TRBJ2-2; clone_size: -; cdr3_aa: CASSPANRGTGELFF; cdr3_nt: TGTGCCAGCTCACCCGCCAACAGGGGCACCGGGGAGCTGTTTTTT
v_call: TRBV30; d_call: -; j_call: TRBJ2-4; clone_size: -; cdr3_aa: CAWSAPVAVAKNIQYF; cdr3_nt: TGTGCCTGGAGTGCTCCCGTTGCAGTAGCCAAAAACATTCAGTACTTC
v_call: TRBV14; d_call: -; j_call: TRBJ2-3; clone_size: -; cdr3_aa: CASSRGADTQYF; cdr3_nt: TGTGCCAGCAGTAGAGGCGCAGATACGCAGTATTTT
v_call: TRBV19; d_call: -; j_call: TRBJ1-3; clone_size: once; cdr3_aa: CASSWGLKGNTIYF; cdr3_nt: TGTGCCAGTAGTTGGGGGCTAAAAGGAAACACCATATATTTT
v_call: TRBV5-5; d_call: TRBD1; j_call: TRBJ2-6; clone_size: -; cdr3_aa: CASSPGTAFAPLSGANVLTF; cdr3_nt: TGTGCCAGCAGCCCCGGGACAGCCTTTGCACCCCTCTCTGGGGCCAACGTCCTGACTTTC
v_call: TRBV12-5; d_call: -; j_call: TRBJ1-5; clone_size: -; cdr3_aa: CASGLDRNQPQHF; cdr3_nt: TGTGCTAGTGGCCTTGACAGGAATCAGCCCCAGCATTTT
v_call: TRBV9; d_call: TRBD2; j_call: TRBJ2-1; clone_size: -; cdr3_aa: CASSVRGGASYNEQFF; cdr3_nt: TGTGCCAGCAGCGTACGCGGGGGGGCCTCCTACAATGAGCAGTTCTTC
v_call: TRBV7-2; d_call: TRBD1; j_call: TRBJ2-7; clone_size: -; cdr3_aa: CASSPRDSPSYEQYF; cdr3_nt: TGTGCCAGCAGCCCCAGGGACAGCCCCTCCTACGAGCAGTACTTC
v_call: TRBV27; d_call: -; j_call: TRBJ1-2; clone_size: -; cdr3_aa: CASSQSKEGGYTF; cdr3_nt: TGTGCCAGCAGCCAATCCAAGGAGGGTGGCTACACCTTC
v_call: TRBV9; d_call: -; j_call: TRBJ2-7; clone_size: -; cdr3_aa: CASSVEAGLPYEQYF; cdr3_nt: TGTGCCAGCAGCGTAGAGGCAGGACTACCCTACGAGCAGTACTTC
v_call: TRBV6-6; d_call: TRBD2; j_call: TRBJ2-7; clone_size: -; cdr3_aa: CASSYSFTSDEQYF; cdr3_nt: TGTGCCAGCAGTTACTCGTTCACTAGCGATGAGCAGTACTTC
v_call: TRBV6-5; d_call: -; j_call: TRBJ2-5; clone_size: -; cdr3_aa: CASSPFGGIQETQYF; cdr3_nt: TGTGCCAGCAGTCCCTTTGGGGGGATACAAGAGACCCAGTACTTC
v_call: TRBV5-1; d_call: TRBD1; j_call: TRBJ1-3; clone_size: once; cdr3_aa: CASSLDRGSGNTIYF; cdr3_nt: TGCGCCAGCAGCTTGGACAGGGGGTCGGGAAACACCATATATTTT
v_call: TRBV19; d_call: TRBD1; j_call: TRBJ1-2; clone_size: -; cdr3_aa: CASSAPTGSYGYTF; cdr3_nt: TGTGCCAGTAGTGCCCCGACAGGGTCCTATGGCTACACCTTC
v_call: TRBV30; d_call: TRBD1; j_call: TRBJ1-2; clone_size: few; cdr3_aa: CAWSLSRTGGYGYTF; cdr3_nt: TGTGCCTGGAGTCTTTCCCGGACAGGGGGCTATGGCTACACCTTC
v_call: TRBV11-2; d_call: -; j_call: TRBJ2-7; clone_size: -; cdr3_aa: CASSLDSTYEQYF; cdr3_nt: TGTGCCAGCAGCTTAGACAGTACCTACGAGCAGTACTTC
v_call: TRBV5-6; d_call: -; j_call: TRBJ2-1; clone_size: -; cdr3_aa: CASSGTRDEQFF; cdr3_nt: TGTGCCAGCAGCGGGACAAGGGACGAGCAGTTCTTC
v_call: TRBV25-1; d_call: -; j_call: TRBJ1-6; clone_size: few; cdr3_aa: CASSERDNSPLHF; cdr3_nt: TGTGCCAGCAGTGAACGGGATAATTCACCCCTCCACTTT
v_call: TRBV6-1; d_call: -; j_call: TRBJ1-1; clone_size: -; cdr3_aa: CASSVGVLEAEAFF; cdr3_nt: TGTGCCAGCAGTGTCGGCGTTTTAGAGGCTGAAGCTTTCTTT
v_call: TRBV2; d_call: -; j_call: TRBJ2-7; clone_size: -; cdr3_aa: CASTVVQGVNEQYF; cdr3_nt: TGTGCCAGTACGGTGGTCCAGGGCGTGAACGAGCAGTACTTC
v_call: TRBV28; d_call: -; j_call: TRBJ1-1; clone_size: -; cdr3_aa: CASSRGFEATEAFF; cdr3_nt: TGTGCCAGCAGTAGAGGGTTTGAGGCCACTGAAGCTTTCTTT
v_call: TRBV11-3; d_call: -; j_call: TRBJ2-3; clone_size: once; cdr3_aa: CASSSPGVPGTDTQYF; cdr3_nt: TGTGCCAGCAGCTCCCCGGGAGTACCGGGTACAGATACGCAGTATTTT
v_call: TRBV6-6; d_call: -; j_call: TRBJ2-7; clone_size: once; cdr3_aa: CASSSLGIGYEQYF; cdr3_nt: TGTGCCAGCAGTTCCCTAGGTATTGGTTACGAGCAGTACTTC
v_call: TRBV7-9; d_call: TRBD1; j_call: TRBJ1-2; clone_size: once; cdr3_aa: CASSPRDRDHGYTF; cdr3_nt: TGTGCCAGCAGCCCTAGGGACAGGGATCATGGCTACACCTTC
v_call: TRBV6-5; d_call: TRBD1; j_call: TRBJ2-7; clone_size: -; cdr3_aa: CASSYDRGASYEQYF; cdr3_nt: TGTGCCAGCAGTTATGACAGGGGGGCCTCCTACGAGCAGTACTTC
v_call: TRBV13; d_call: TRBD1; j_call: TRBJ2-7; clone_size: -; cdr3_aa: CASSLGQISYEQYF; cdr3_nt: TGTGCCAGCAGCTTGGGACAGATATCCTACGAGCAGTACTTC
v_call: TRBV27; d_call: -; j_call: TRBJ2-5; clone_size: few; cdr3_aa: CASPRGTEQKETQYF; cdr3_nt: TGTGCCAGCCCTCGGGGTACGGAGCAAAAAGAGACCCAGTACTTC
v_call: TRBV9; d_call: -; j_call: TRBJ1-2; clone_size: -; cdr3_aa: CASSVPQRGYTF; cdr3_nt: TGTGCCAGCAGCGTCCCCCAGCGGGGCTACACCTTC
v_call: TRBV5-1; d_call: TRBD2; j_call: TRBJ2-5; clone_size: -; cdr3_aa: CASSKGLARGETQYF; cdr3_nt: TGCGCCAGCAGCAAGGGACTAGCTCGAGGAGAGACCCAGTACTTC
v_call: TRBV28; d_call: -; j_call: TRBJ1-6; clone_size: -; cdr3_aa: CASGQGNYNSPLHF; cdr3_nt: TGTGCCAGCGGCCAGGGGAACTATAATTCACCCCTCCACTTT
v_call: TRBV6-1; d_call: -; j_call: TRBJ2-7; clone_size: -; cdr3_aa: CASSQGFYEQYF; cdr3_nt: TGTGCCAGCAGCCAGGGGTTCTACGAGCAGTACTTC
v_call: TRBV7-2; d_call: -; j_call: TRBJ1-2; clone_size: once; cdr3_aa: CASSLAAPWGLNYGYTF; cdr3_nt: TGTGCCAGCAGCTTAGCGGCCCCCTGGGGGCTAAACTATGGCTACACCTTC
v_call: TRBV7-2; d_call: -; j_call: TRBJ1-1; clone_size: -; cdr3_aa: CASSLAKQVGTEAFF; cdr3_nt: TGTGCCAGCAGCTTAGCGAAACAGGTGGGCACTGAAGCTTTCTTT
v_call: TRBV4-2; d_call: TRBD2; j_call: TRBJ2-3; clone_size: -; cdr3_aa: CASSPGTSGGADTQYF; cdr3_nt: TGTGCCAGCAGCCCCGGGACTAGCGGGGGGGCAGATACGCAGTATTTT
v_call: TRBV6-1; d_call: -; j_call: TRBJ2-3; clone_size: -; cdr3_aa: CASSEVGVSTDTQYF; cdr3_nt: TGTGCCAGCAGTGAAGTGGGAGTTAGCACAGATACGCAGTATTTT